Listed below are T cell receptor beta chains from one sample, sequenced in a study of cytomegalovirus exposure and HLA in healthy donors. Clones were read by immunoSEQ multiplex PCR, and TCRdb kept only the in-frame ones, dropping some. Among approximately 100,000 clones listed, 76% were seen once. The sample comprised PBMCs. All receptors come from a man aged 35 to 55 in good health and CMV-seronegative. Both conserved end residues are part of each CDR3. The D gene is left open where the match is weak. Part of the rows lack a size; the others show once, few, many or a class for expanded clones.

d_call	clone_size	j_call	v_call	cdr3_nt	cdr3_aa
NA	NA	TRBJ1-2	TRBV25-1	TGTGCCAGCAGTGAATACCCACAGAAGAACTATGGCTACACCTTC	CASSEYPQKNYGYTF
NA	NA	TRBJ1-2	TRBV5-4	TGTGCCAGCAGTTCCTCGGGACAACTTAACTATGGCTACACCTTC	CASSSSGQLNYGYTF
TRBD1	few	TRBJ1-2	TRBV7-2	TGTGCCAGCAGCCGTGGACAGGGGAACTATGGCTACACCTTC	CASSRGQGNYGYTF
NA	NA	TRBJ1-2	TRBV7-2	TGTGCCAGCAGCGTGGCAGCGTCTAACTATGGCTACACCTTC	CASSVAASNYGYTF
NA	NA	TRBJ1-1	TRBV28	TGTGCCAGCAGTTCTCGCAGGGCGAACACTGAAGCTTTCTTT	CASSSRRANTEAFF
TRBD1	NA	TRBJ1-3	TRBV27	TGTGCCAGCAGCCCTTTGACAGGGGCTGGAAACACCATATATTTT	CASSPLTGAGNTIYF
NA	NA	TRBJ2-3	TRBV11-1	TGTGCCAGCAGCTCACCCCGGGGGAAAGATACGCAGTATTTT	CASSSPRGKDTQYF
NA	NA	TRBJ2-2	TRBV28	TGTGCCAGCAGTTTGTTCATGACCGGGGAGCTGTTTTTT	CASSLFMTGELFF
NA	NA	TRBJ2-5	TRBV5-1	TGCGCCAGCAGCTTGTTGGCAGGGGTATTGGAGACCCAGTACTTC	CASSLLAGVLETQYF
TRBD1	NA	TRBJ1-1	TRBV18	TGTGCCAGCTCATCCATCGGACAGGGGGCGAAGACTGAAGCTTTCTTT	CASSSIGQGAKTEAFF
NA	few	TRBJ1-3	TRBV18	TGTGCCAGCTCACCATGGACAAACCCTGGAAACACCATATATTTT	CASSPWTNPGNTIYF
TRBD1	NA	TRBJ2-1	TRBV7-9	TGTGCCAGCAGCCCATCTAACAGGGGAAACAATGAGCAGTTCTTC	CASSPSNRGNNEQFF
NA	NA	TRBJ1-2	TRBV6-1	TGTGCCAGCACCAGGGCATCTGGGTATGGCTACACCTTC	CASTRASGYGYTF
NA	NA	TRBJ1-2	TRBV15	TGTGCCACCAGCAGAGGGGCCACAGGGAACTATGGCTACACCTTC	CATSRGATGNYGYTF
TRBD1	NA	TRBJ1-1	TRBV30	TGTGCCTGGAGCGTTGGGACAGGGCCGAACACTGAAGCTTTCTTT	CAWSVGTGPNTEAFF
NA	NA	TRBJ1-3	TRBV7-3	TGTGCCAGCAGCACGGACAGAGGAAACACCATATATTTT	CASSTDRGNTIYF
TRBD2	NA	TRBJ2-3	TRBV5-1	TGCGCCAGCAGCTTCCAAGCGGGGGTTAGCACAGATACGCAGTATTTT	CASSFQAGVSTDTQYF
NA	NA	TRBJ1-2	TRBV19	TGTGCCGCCATGGGGGGCTATGGCTACACCTTC	CAAMGGYGYTF
TRBD1	NA	TRBJ2-3	TRBV2	TGTGCCAGCAGAGGGACAGGAGCTCCATCAGATACGCAGTATTTT	CASRGTGAPSDTQYF
TRBD1	NA	TRBJ1-4	TRBV6-1	TGTGCCAGCAGGGGGACAGGGGCAGAAAAACTGTTTTTT	CASRGTGAEKLFF
TRBD1	few	TRBJ2-7	TRBV10-1	TGCGCCAGCAGTGGGGCAGGGGGCTACGAGCAGTACTTC	CASSGAGGYEQYF
TRBD2	NA	TRBJ2-3	TRBV5-1	TGCGCCGGCAGCTCCCCCGGGGGGAGGGGCACAGATACGCAGTATTTT	CAGSSPGGRGTDTQYF
NA	NA	TRBJ1-2	TRBV2	TGTGCCAGCAGTGAAAGACGCCTGGAGGGCTACACCTTC	CASSERRLEGYTF
TRBD2	NA	TRBJ2-1	TRBV10-1	TGCGCCAGCAGTTCTGGGCGGGGGTCCCCCTACAATGAGCAGTTCTTC	CASSSGRGSPYNEQFF
NA	NA	TRBJ1-5	TRBV19	TGTGCCAGTAGTATACCGTCCAGGTCGTTTCAGCCCCAGCATTTT	CASSIPSRSFQPQHF
NA	NA	TRBJ1-5	TRBV7-2	TGTGCCAGCAGCTTCGACAGGCTTAATCAGCCCCAGCATTTT	CASSFDRLNQPQHF
TRBD2	NA	TRBJ2-3	TRBV5-1	TGCGCCAGCAGCGACACTAGCGGCACAGATACGCAGTATTTT	CASSDTSGTDTQYF
TRBD1	NA	TRBJ2-1	TRBV11-3	TGTGCCAGCAGCTTAGGCTTTATCAGGACAGGGGGGAATGAGCAGTTCTTC	CASSLGFIRTGGNEQFF
NA	NA	TRBJ1-4	TRBV9	TGTGCCAGCAGCGTAGGGGGGGGTGAAAAACTGTTTTTT	CASSVGGGEKLFF
NA	once	TRBJ2-7	TRBV7-2	TGTGCCAGCAGCCGACAAGCCGACGAGCAGTACTTC	CASSRQADEQYF
NA	NA	TRBJ2-1	TRBV30	TGTGCCTGGAGTACTAGCTCTTTCTACAATGAGCAGTTCTTC	CAWSTSSFYNEQFF
NA	NA	TRBJ1-1	TRBV6-1	TGTGCCAGCAGTGACTGGGGAGATATGAACACTGAAGCTTTCTTT	CASSDWGDMNTEAFF
NA	few	TRBJ1-2	TRBV5-1	TGCGCCAGCAGCTTTGACAGGATAAGAGGCTACACCTTC	CASSFDRIRGYTF
NA	NA	TRBJ1-4	TRBV16	TGTGCCAGCAGCCGTGCGGGGAGGGATGAAAAACTGTTTTTT	CASSRAGRDEKLFF
TRBD2	NA	TRBJ2-1	TRBV5-1	TGCGCCAGCAGCTTGGTTAGCGGGGGGGCCGGTGAGCAGTTCTTC	CASSLVSGGAGEQFF
TRBD1	NA	TRBJ1-5	TRBV6-6	TGTGCCAGCAGTTACTTCGCTGGGACAGGAGAGCCCCAGCATTTT	CASSYFAGTGEPQHF
TRBD1	once	TRBJ2-1	TRBV7-9	TGTGCCAGCAGCTCCCGGGACAGGCACCAGGGGACCTACAATGAGCAGTTCTTC	CASSSRDRHQGTYNEQFF
TRBD1	NA	TRBJ1-6	TRBV7-9	TGTTCCAGCAGCCGTGGGACAGGGAGGAATTCACCCCTCCACTTT	CSSSRGTGRNSPLHF
TRBD1	NA	TRBJ1-3	TRBV7-2	TGTGCCAGCAGCTTAAGCCGGACAGGGAACCGGGACACCATATATTTT	CASSLSRTGNRDTIYF
TRBD1	NA	TRBJ1-5	TRBV19	TGTGCCAGTAGCTCACCCCCCGGGACAGCCCCCAATCAGCCCCAGCATTTT	CASSSPPGTAPNQPQHF
TRBD2	NA	TRBJ2-5	TRBV15	TGTGCCACCAGCAAGGGAGGGTCGAAGACCCAGTACTTC	CATSKGGSKTQYF
TRBD2	NA	TRBJ2-1	TRBV6-6	TGTGCCAGCAGTTACGGGACTAGCTTGGCTGAGCAGTTCTTC	CASSYGTSLAEQFF
NA	NA	TRBJ1-5	TRBV18	TGTGCCAGCTCGACGTCGGGAACAAATAGCAATCAGCCCCAGCATTTT	CASSTSGTNSNQPQHF
NA	NA	TRBJ2-5	TRBV9	TGTGCCAGCAGTTCGTTTGGTGGGGGCGAAGAGACCCAGTACTTC	CASSSFGGGEETQYF
TRBD1	NA	TRBJ2-3	TRBV11-2	TGTGCCAGCAGCTTACCAGGACAGGGCGCTTCAGATACGCAGTATTTT	CASSLPGQGASDTQYF
NA	NA	TRBJ2-2	TRBV5-4	TGTGCCAGCAGCCGCGGGGGCACCCAATTTAACACCGGGGAGCTGTTTTTT	CASSRGGTQFNTGELFF
TRBD1	few	TRBJ2-6	TRBV15	TGTGCCACCAGCAGAGATTTAGACAGGGAGTCCTCTGGGGCCAACGTCCTGACTTTC	CATSRDLDRESSGANVLTF
NA	NA	TRBJ2-3	TRBV6-5	TGTGCCAGCATTCCCGTCTCGGGTCATACGCAGTATTTT	CASIPVSGHTQYF